The 15 T cell receptor beta chains in this list originate from one sample, sequenced in a study of T cells in localized non-small cell lung cancer. Sequencing used immunoSEQ multiplex PCR; TCRdb keeps in-frame clones, though not all of them. The sample includes about a thousand clones, 25% to 35% seen only once; the top ten take about 33%. Here the sequenced sample was normal lung tissue next to the tumor, taken before any cancer treatment. These receptors came from a woman aged 40-75 years with stage III lung adenocarcinoma.

This clone was observed a handful of times. The V call is TRBV19, the J call TRBJ2-7, with D tentatively TRBD1 or TRBD2 (5 bases each). The CDR3 consists of 15 residues. V was cut by 0 bases and J by 5 bases, with 14 bases left in between. In germline, CDR1 is LNHDA, CDR2 SQIVND (reference sequence). The CDR3: CASSIDWGTVNEQYF. In DNA form, the CDR3 reads TGTGCCAGTAGTATAGATTGGGGGACGGTGAACGAGCAGTACTTC.

By proportion, this clone is medium-sized. The J gene is TRBJ1-2, the V gene TRBV11-3, with 11 positions matching TRBD1. Germline CDR1 SGHNT, CDR2 YENEEA. The CDR3 contains 15 residues. V was pared by 5 bases and J by 8 bases, with 10 bases of the junction left unmatched. The chain's CDR3 is CASSEKGQGARGYTF. The DNA for the CDR3 is TGTGCCAGCAGCGAAAAAGGACAGGGGGCTCGAGGCTACACCTTC.

This chain joins TRBV11-3 and TRBJ1-1; a possible D gene is TRBD1 (6 bases). The germline V and J ends were trimmed by 3 bases and 5 bases, with 16 bases remaining between them. Germline V gives CDR1 SGHNT, CDR2 YENEEA. The CDR3 is 15 amino acids. Here the CDR3 reads CASSFLGQGLTEAFF. The CDR3 DNA sequence: TGTGCCAGCAGCTTCCTCGGGCAGGGGCTGACTGAAGCTTTCTTT.

This clone occurred a few times. The chain carries TRBV11-3 and TRBJ2-7; TRBD2 is a possible D gene (6 bases). Germline-derived CDR1 and CDR2 are SGHNT and YENEEA. This CDR3 contains 16 residues. V lost 1 base and J 5 bases, leaving 18 bases between the germline ends. For the CDR3, the DNA is TGTGCCAGCAGCTTAGTTGTGGGGGGATCGGGCCACGAGCAGTACTTC. Residues: CASSLVVGGSGHEQYF.

The sample holds a few counts of this clone. CDR3 protein: CASTIQRGPNEQFF. In DNA, the CDR3 is TGTGCCAGCACGATCCAGCGGGGGCCCAATGAGCAGTTCTTC. The chain has TRBV11-3 and TRBJ2-1, with TRBD2 matching 8 bases. The CDR3 is 14 amino acids. Germline trimming cut 7 bases from V and 6 bases from J; bases unmatched to any gene: 8. Germline V CDR1 and CDR2: SGHNT, YENEEA.

V gene TRBV11-3 combines with J gene TRBJ2-1, with 9 bases fitting TRBD1. The V and J ends lost 1 base and 6 bases, in that order; junction bases with no gene match: 4. The CDR3 sequence is 15 residues long. In germline, CDR1 is SGHNT, CDR2 YENEEA. This CDR3 reads CASSLVGTGSNEQFF. The CDR3 coding sequence is TGTGCCAGCAGCTTAGTAGGGACAGGGAGCAATGAGCAGTTCTTC.

V usage is TRBV19 and J usage is TRBJ2-7; 9 nucleotides agree with TRBD1. With 7 bases clipped from V and 2 bases from J, the junction kept 6 bases outside the gene matches. Germline-derived CDR1 and CDR2 are LNHDA and SQIVND (reference sequence). The CDR3 is 14 residues long. CDR3 sequence: CASTGTGTPYEQYF. CDR3 bases: TGTGCCAGTACTGGGACAGGGACCCCCTACGAGCAGTACTTC.

This clone was observed a handful of times. This chain uses TRBV25-1 with TRBJ2-1; tentative D call: TRBD2 (5 bases). The CDR3 length is 16 residues. V lost 3 bases and J lost 4, with 16 bases in between. The germline gives CDR1 MGHDK, CDR2 SYGVNS. The DNA of the CDR3 is TGTGCCAGCAGTGACCCCCGGAGGATGCCTTACAATGAGCAGTTCTTC. Translation: CASSDPRRMPYNEQFF.

In its sample, this clone was seen a few times. The chain couples TRBV15 to TRBJ2-1, with a possible D match to TRBD2 (7 bases). The CDR3 length is 14 residues. CDR1 and CDR2 from the germline V gene are LNHNV and YYDKDF (reference sequence). V was clipped by 5 bases and J by 2 bases, with 10 bases between them. The CDR3 DNA follows: TGTGCCACCAGCGGGGGGGACACCTACAATGAGCAGTTCTTC. Protein sequence: CATSGGDTYNEQFF.

The chain links TRBV29-1 to TRBJ1-1, with 7 bases that match TRBD1. V shed 6 bases, J shed 1 base, and the junction held 8 bases outside the gene matches. Germline V gene data show CDR1 as SQVTM and CDR2 as ANQGSEA. This CDR3 region has 14 residues. In DNA, the CDR3 is TGCAGCGTAACCCCAGGGGGTACGAACACTGAAGCTTTCTTT. This sequence encodes CSVTPGGTNTEAFF.

The chain links TRBV6-8 to TRBJ2-5, with 10 bases identical to TRBD1. V trimming: 5 bases; J trimming: 5 bases; junction bases outside the gene matches: 8. The CDR3 is made up of 15 amino acids. Per germline, CDR1 MNHGY and CDR2 SAAAGT. The CDR3 is CASSVVRTGGETQYF. The CDR3, as DNA: TGTGCCAGCAGTGTAGTGCGGACAGGGGGGGAGACCCAGTACTTC.

The chain has TRBV18 and TRBJ2-7; TRBD2 matches at 8 bases. The CDR3 has 16 amino acids. Germline values: CDR1 KGHSH, CDR2 LQKENI. With V trimmed by 4 bases and J by 2 bases, 10 bases remained unmatched. In nucleotides, the CDR3 is TGTGCCAGCTCACAATTAGCGGGAAAAAGAGCCTACGAGCAGTACTTC. Amino acids: CASSQLAGKRAYEQYF.

This chain links TRBV19 with TRBJ2-7; no clear D gene. Per the germline V gene, CDR1 is LNHDA and CDR2 is SQIVND (reference sequence). This CDR3 contains 15 residues. The V gene lost 5 bases and the J gene lost 2 bases, with 16 bases spanning the gap. The CDR3 spells CASSLTTRSAYEQYF. The CDR3, as DNA: TGTGCCAGTAGTCTAACGACACGGTCCGCCTACGAGCAGTACTTC.

By its share, this clone is large. The rearrangement joins TRBV28 to TRBJ1-5, with TRBD1 matching 7 bases. Looked up from germline, CDR1 is MDHEN and CDR2 is SYDVKM. J gave up 5 bases and V 6 bases, and 7 bases lay outside the gene matches. The length of the CDR3 is 14 residues. The CDR3 sequence: CASSLTGNHQPQHF. In nucleotides, the CDR3 is TGTGCCAGCAGCCTGACAGGGAACCATCAGCCCCAGCATTTT.

This chain connects TRBV30 to TRBJ1-5; weak D call: TRBD1 (5 bases). Trimming removed 2 bases from V and 1 base from J, with 6 bases in between. The V gene's germline CDR1 is GTSNPN and CDR2 SVGIG (reference sequence). This CDR3 region has 13 residues. CDR3 coding DNA: TGTGCCTGGAGTTGGGGCAGCAATCAGCCCCAGCATTTT. Translation gives CAWSWGSNQPQHF.